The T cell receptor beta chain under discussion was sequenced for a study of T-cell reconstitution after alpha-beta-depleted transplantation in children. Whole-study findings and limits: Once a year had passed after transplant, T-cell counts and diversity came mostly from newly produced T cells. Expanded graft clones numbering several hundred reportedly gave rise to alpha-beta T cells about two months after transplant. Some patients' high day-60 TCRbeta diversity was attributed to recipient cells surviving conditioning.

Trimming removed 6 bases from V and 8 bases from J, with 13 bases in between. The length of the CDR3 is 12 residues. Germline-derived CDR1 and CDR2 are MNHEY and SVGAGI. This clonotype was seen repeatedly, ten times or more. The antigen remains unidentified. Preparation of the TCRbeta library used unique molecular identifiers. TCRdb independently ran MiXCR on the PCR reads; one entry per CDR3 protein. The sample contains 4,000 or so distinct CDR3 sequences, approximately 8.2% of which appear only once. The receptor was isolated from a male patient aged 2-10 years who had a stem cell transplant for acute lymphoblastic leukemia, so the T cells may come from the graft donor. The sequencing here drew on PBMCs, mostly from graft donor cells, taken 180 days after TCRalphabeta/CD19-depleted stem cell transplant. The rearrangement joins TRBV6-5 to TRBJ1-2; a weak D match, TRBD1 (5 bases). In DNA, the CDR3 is TGTGCCAGCAGCTGGGACCGTAGGGGCTACACCTTC. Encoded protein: CASSWDRRGYTF.